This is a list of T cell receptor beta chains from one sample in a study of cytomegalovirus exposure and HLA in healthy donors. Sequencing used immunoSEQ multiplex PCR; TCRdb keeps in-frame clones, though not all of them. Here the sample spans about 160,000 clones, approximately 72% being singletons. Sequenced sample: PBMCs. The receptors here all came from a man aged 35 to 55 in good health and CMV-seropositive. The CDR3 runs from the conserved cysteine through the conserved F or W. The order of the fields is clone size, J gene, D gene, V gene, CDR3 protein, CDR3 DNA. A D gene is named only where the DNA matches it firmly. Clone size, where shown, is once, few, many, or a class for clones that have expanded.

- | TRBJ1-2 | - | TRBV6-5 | CASTKGHPNYGYTF | TGTGCCAGCACCAAGGGACACCCTAACTATGGCTACACCTTC
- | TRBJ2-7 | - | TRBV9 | CASSVGAGANYEQYF | TGTGCCAGCAGCGTAGGGGCAGGGGCGAACTACGAGCAGTACTTC
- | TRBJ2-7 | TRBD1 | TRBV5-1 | CASTTPGQGARGEQYF | TGCGCCAGCACCACACCGGGACAGGGGGCCAGGGGCGAGCAGTACTTC
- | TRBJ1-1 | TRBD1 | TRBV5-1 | CASSFGSGTGKNTEAFF | TGCGCCAGCAGCTTCGGGAGCGGGACAGGTAAGAACACTGAAGCTTTCTTT
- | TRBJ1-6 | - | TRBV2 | CASSLNSPLHF | TGTGCCAGCAGCCTGAATTCACCCCTCCACTTT
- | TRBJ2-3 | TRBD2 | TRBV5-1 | CASAASGESDTQYF | TGCGCCAGCGCCGCTAGCGGGGAGTCAGATACGCAGTATTTT
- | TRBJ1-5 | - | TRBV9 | CASSVGGQNNQPQHF | TGTGCCAGCAGCGTAGGGGGCCAGAACAATCAGCCCCAGCATTTT
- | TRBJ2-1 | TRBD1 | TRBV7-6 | CASSSVDRGYNEQFF | TGTGCCAGCAGCTCGGTTGACAGGGGTTACAATGAGCAGTTCTTC
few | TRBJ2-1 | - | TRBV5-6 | CASSLDDTRDEQFF | TGTGCCAGCAGCTTGGACGACACCAGGGATGAGCAGTTCTTC
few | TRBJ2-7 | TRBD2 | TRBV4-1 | CASSPGLAYEQYF | TGCGCCAGCAGCCCGGGACTAGCCTACGAGCAGTACTTC
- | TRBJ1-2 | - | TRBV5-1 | CASSLDWGLIGYGYTF | TGCGCCAGCAGCTTGGACTGGGGGCTTATAGGCTATGGCTACACCTTC
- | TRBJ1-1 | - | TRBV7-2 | CASSLGGRTEAFF | TGTGCCAGCAGCTTGGGAGGTCGCACTGAAGCTTTCTTT
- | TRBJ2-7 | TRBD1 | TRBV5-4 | CASSLGDSTYEQYF | TGTGCCAGCAGCCTAGGGGACAGTACCTACGAGCAGTACTTC
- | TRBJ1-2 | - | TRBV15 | CATSRGENEGYTF | TGTGCCACCAGCAGAGGAGAGAATGAGGGCTACACCTTC
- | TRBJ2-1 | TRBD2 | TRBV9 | CASSVRGGSYNEQFF | TGTGCCAGCAGCGTCCGGGGGGGGTCCTACAATGAGCAGTTCTTC
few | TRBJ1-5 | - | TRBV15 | CATSRDRQLHQPQHF | TGTGCCACCAGCAGAGATCGCCAGTTACATCAGCCCCAGCATTTT
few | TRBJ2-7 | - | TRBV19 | CASSTGPRGSYEQYF | TGTGCCAGTAGTACCGGACCCCGAGGGAGCTACGAGCAGTACTTC
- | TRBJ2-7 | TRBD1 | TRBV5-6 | CASSLAGTGSYEQYF | TGTGCCAGCAGCTTGGCAGGGACAGGGAGCTACGAGCAGTACTTC
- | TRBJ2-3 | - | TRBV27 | CASTATYRVGSDTQYF | TGTGCCAGCACCGCGACGTACAGGGTTGGTTCAGATACGCAGTATTTT
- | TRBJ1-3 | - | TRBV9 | CASSPTGSSGNTIYF | TGTGCCAGCAGCCCGACAGGTAGCTCTGGAAACACCATATATTTT
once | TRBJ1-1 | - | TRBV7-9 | CASSLALGGGSEAFF | TGTGCCAGCAGCTTAGCCCTGGGCGGAGGGAGTGAAGCTTTCTTT
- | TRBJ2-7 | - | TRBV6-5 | CASSLTGIGREQYF | TGTGCCAGCAGTCTGACAGGGATCGGGAGAGAGCAGTACTTT
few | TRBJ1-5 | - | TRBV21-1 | CASSKNPKGVSNQPQHF | TGTGCCAGCAGCAAAAACCCTAAGGGAGTAAGCAATCAGCCCCAGCATTTT
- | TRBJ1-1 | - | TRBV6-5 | CASSYSSTEAFF | TGTGCCAGCAGTTACTCTAGCACTGAAGCTTTCTTT
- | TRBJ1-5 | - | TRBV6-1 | CASSDGQSGNQPQHF | TGTGCCAGCAGTGACGGACAGTCGGGCAATCAGCCCCAGCATTTT
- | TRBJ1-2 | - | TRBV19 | CASSSPTGSYGYTF | TGTGCCAGTAGTTCCCCGACAGGCTCCTATGGCTACACCTTC
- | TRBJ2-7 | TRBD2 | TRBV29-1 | CSVELAGAYYEQYF | TGCAGCGTTGAATTAGCGGGGGCCTACTACGAGCAGTACTTC
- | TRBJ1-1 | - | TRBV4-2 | CASSQDRGGWGSGNTEAFF | TGTGCCAGCAGCCAAGATAGGGGTGGATGGGGTTCGGGGAACACTGAAGCTTTCTTT
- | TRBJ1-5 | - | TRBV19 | CASTLGGGSQPQHF | TGTGCCAGTACCTTAGGGGGGGGAAGTCAGCCCCAGCATTTT
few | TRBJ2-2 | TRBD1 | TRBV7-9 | CASSLPGQGSGELFF | TGTGCCAGCAGCTTGCCGGGACAGGGGTCCGGGGAGCTGTTTTTT
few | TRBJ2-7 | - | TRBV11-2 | CASSSRTVYEQYF | TGTGCCAGCAGCTCCCGGACAGTCTACGAGCAGTACTTC
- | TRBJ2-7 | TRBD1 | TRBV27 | CASQGVDEQYF | TGTGCCAGCCAGGGGGTCGACGAGCAGTACTTC
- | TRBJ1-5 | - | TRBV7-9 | CASSERGGSNQPQHF | TGTGCCAGCAGCGAAAGGGGGGGTAGCAATCAGCCCCAGCATTTT
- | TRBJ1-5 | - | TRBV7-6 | CASSLNGQPQHF | TGTGCCAGCAGCTTAAACGGTCAGCCCCAGCATTTT
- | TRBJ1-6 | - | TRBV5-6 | CASSSPNSYNSPLHF | TGTGCCAGCAGCTCCCCTAATTCCTATAATTCACCCCTCCACTTT
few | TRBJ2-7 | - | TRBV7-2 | CASSLGRAYEQYF | TGTGCCAGCAGCTTAGGCAGGGCCTACGAGCAGTACTTC
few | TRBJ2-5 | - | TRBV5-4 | CASSSGTSIQETQYF | TGTGCCAGCAGCTCCGGGACATCGATTCAAGAGACCCAGTACTTC
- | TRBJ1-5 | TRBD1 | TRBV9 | CASSVGQGAAPQHF | TGTGCCAGCAGCGTAGGACAGGGGGCCGCACCCCAGCATTTT
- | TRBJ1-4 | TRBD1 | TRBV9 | CASSDQGGLSEKLFF | TGTGCCAGCAGCGACCAGGGGGGCTTGTCTGAAAAACTGTTTTTT
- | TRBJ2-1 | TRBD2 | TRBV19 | CASSKPGLAGRQFF | TGTGCCAGTAGTAAACCGGGACTAGCGGGAAGGCAGTTCTTC
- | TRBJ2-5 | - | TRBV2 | CASSDPKGEQETQYF | TGTGCCAGCAGTGACCCAAAAGGGGAACAAGAGACCCAGTACTTC
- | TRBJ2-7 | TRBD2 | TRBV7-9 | CSSSPRTSGYSYEQYF | TGTTCCAGCAGCCCAAGGACTAGCGGGTATTCCTACGAGCAGTACTTC
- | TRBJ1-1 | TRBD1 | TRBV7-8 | CASSLYSRQGNTEAFF | TGTGCCAGCAGCCTTTATAGTCGACAGGGGAACACTGAAGCTTTCTTT
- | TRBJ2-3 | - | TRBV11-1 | CASSLETLGGTDTQYF | TGTGCCAGCAGCTTAGAAACCCTCGGGGGCACAGATACGCAGTATTTT
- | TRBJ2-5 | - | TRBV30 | CAWSVGGAETQYF | TGTGCCTGGAGTGTAGGAGGGGCAGAGACCCAGTACTTC
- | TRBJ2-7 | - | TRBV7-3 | CASSLSGAVGYEQYF | TGTGCCAGCAGCTTAAGTGGGGCTGTGGGCTACGAGCAGTACTTC
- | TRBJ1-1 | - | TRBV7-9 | CASSFRGGTEAFF | TGTGCCAGCAGCTTTAGGGGCGGCACTGAAGCTTTCTTT
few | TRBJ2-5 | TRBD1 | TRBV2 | CASSPGQKETQYF | TGTGCCAGCAGTCCGGGACAGAAAGAGACCCAGTACTTC
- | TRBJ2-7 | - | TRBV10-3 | CAIRRDSSYEQYF | TGTGCCATCAGGCGGGACAGCTCCTACGAGCAGTACTTC
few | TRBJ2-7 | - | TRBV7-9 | CASTRGSPQGEQYF | TGTGCCAGCACCCGTGGGAGTCCCCAGGGGGAGCAGTACTTC
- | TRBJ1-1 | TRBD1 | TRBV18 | CASSFGTTGLIEAFF | TGTGCCAGCTCATTTGGAACGACAGGGCTCATTGAAGCTTTCTTT
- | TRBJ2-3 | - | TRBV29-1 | CSLRVQLNTDTQYF | TGCAGCCTCAGGGTCCAACTTAACACAGATACGCAGTATTTT
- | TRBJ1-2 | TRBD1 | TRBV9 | CASSEDLQGFGYTF | TGTGCCAGCAGCGAGGACCTACAGGGGTTTGGCTACACCTTC
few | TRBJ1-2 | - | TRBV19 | CASTTKKAGWIAGYTF | TGTGCCAGTACCACAAAAAAGGCGGGGTGGATCGCCGGCTACACCTTC
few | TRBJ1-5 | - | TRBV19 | CASSISVNSNQPQHF | TGTGCCAGTAGTATTTCGGTAAATAGCAATCAGCCCCAGCATTTT